This is a list of T cell receptor beta chains from one sample in a study of CD8 T cells in ankylosing spondylitis. TCRdb ran MiXCR on the 5' RACE reads and lists one entry per CDR3 protein. The sample holds around 430,000 distinct CDR3 sequences, 15% to 20% seen once. Sequencing was done on a sample of blood, either unsorted or a sorted T cell fraction (not recorded which). These receptors all stem from a male donor with ankylosing spondylitis. Both conserved end residues are part of each CDR3. The order of the fields is J gene, clone size, V gene, D gene, CDR3 DNA, CDR3 protein. D genes are given only for firm matches. Expanded clones are given a class, and other clones once, few, many or no size at all.

TRBJ1-3	many	TRBV4-3	.	TGCGCCAGCAGCCAAGATTTCGTAAGGGCTGGAAACACCATATATTTT	CASSQDFVRAGNTIYF
TRBJ1-4	.	TRBV7-8	.	TGTGCCAGCAGCTCCCTACGACAGAATGAAAAACTGTTTTTT	CASSSLRQNEKLFF
TRBJ1-1	.	TRBV30	.	TGTGCCTGGAGTGTACGGGTCACTGAAGCTTTCTTT	CAWSVRVTEAFF
TRBJ2-3	many	TRBV12-3/TRBV12-4	.	TGTGCCAGCAGTTTAGTTGGGGGAACAGATACGCAGTATTTT	CASSLVGGTDTQYF
TRBJ2-6	.	TRBV6-1	.	TGTGCCAGCAGTCCAGGTTTGACTGGGGCCAACGTCCTGACTTTC	CASSPGLTGANVLTF
TRBJ2-1	.	TRBV12-3/TRBV12-4	.	TGTGCCAGCACGCGCTCGGGGACCCCAAGCGGCAATGAGCAGTTCTTC	CASTRSGTPSGNEQFF
TRBJ2-5	.	TRBV4-2	.	TGTGCCAGCAGCCAAGATTTGTCGTACCAAGAGACCCAGTACTTC	CASSQDLSYQETQYF
TRBJ2-7	.	TRBV3-1	TRBD1	TGTGCCAGCAGCCAAGATCCCGGGACAGGGAGAAAAGAGCAGTACTTC	CASSQDPGTGRKEQYF
TRBJ1-2	.	TRBV3-1	.	TGTGCCAGCAGCCAATATCCAGGGGCCTATGGCTACACCTTC	CASSQYPGAYGYTF
TRBJ2-7	.	TRBV5-1	TRBD1	TGCGCCAGCAGCAGAGGGACAGATCCTGGCGAGCAGTACTTC	CASSRGTDPGEQYF
TRBJ2-1	.	TRBV7-9	.	TGTGCCAGCAGCTTAATGGACGGGGACGGGCAGTTCTTC	CASSLMDGDGQFF
TRBJ1-1	.	TRBV18	.	TGTGCCAGCTCACTAGGAGAGAAAGACGAAGCTTTCTTT	CASSLGEKDEAFF
TRBJ1-1	.	TRBV6-4	TRBD1	TGTGCCAGCAAACCCGACAGGGACAACACTGAAGCTTTCTTT	CASKPDRDNTEAFF
TRBJ1-1	many	TRBV29-1	TRBD1	TGCAGCGGGGGACAGGGGCTCACTGAAGCTTTCTTT	CSGGQGLTEAFF
TRBJ2-5	few	TRBV13	TRBD2	TGTGCCAGCAGCCCCAGACTAGCGGGAGGGAAGGAGACCCAGTACTTC	CASSPRLAGGKETQYF
TRBJ2-2	few	TRBV11-2	TRBD2	TGTGCCAGCAGCTTAACGCTAGCGGCGATCACCGGGGAGCTGTTTTTT	CASSLTLAAITGELFF
TRBJ2-1	many	TRBV12-3/TRBV12-4	TRBD2	TGTGCCAGCAGTTTATGGGGGGGAAATGAGCAGTTCTTC	CASSLWGGNEQFF
TRBJ1-2	few	TRBV7-2	TRBD1	TGTGCCAGCAGTCCCTCCAGGGGGCTGGATGGCTACACCTTC	CASSPSRGLDGYTF
TRBJ1-1	.	TRBV11-3	.	TGTGCCAGCAGTCAGAGAGACAAGCCGAACACTGAAGCTTTCTTT	CASSQRDKPNTEAFF
TRBJ2-5	few	TRBV5-5	.	TGTGCCAGCAGCCCGCCGGGGGAACAAGAGACCCAGTACTTC	CASSPPGEQETQYF
TRBJ1-2	many	TRBV6-1	TRBD1	TGTGCCAGCAGTGGGACAGGGATCCATGGCTACACCTTC	CASSGTGIHGYTF
TRBJ2-7	few	TRBV6-5	.	TGTGCCAGCAGGAGCCCCCCTTCCGAGCAGTACTTC	CASRSPPSEQYF
TRBJ2-7	.	TRBV20-1	.	TGCAGTGCTAGGGGACCCCAGAGCTCCTACGAGCAGTACTTC	CSARGPQSSYEQYF
TRBJ2-1	few	TRBV28	TRBD2	TGTGCCAGCAGTTTAGCGGGAGCAAGGAGTAATGAGCAGTTCTTC	CASSLAGARSNEQFF
TRBJ1-4	few	TRBV20-1	.	TGCAGTGCCATCCGGGGTGGGTGGTCAACTAATGAAAAACTGTTTTTT	CSAIRGGWSTNEKLFF
TRBJ2-1	few	TRBV28	TRBD1	TGTGCCAGCAGTTCGGGACAGGTTGGTGTCCGGGAGAACTATGAGCAGTTCTTC	CASSSGQVGVRENYEQFF
TRBJ2-5	many	TRBV9	TRBD2	TGTGCCAGCAGCTTTGGACTAGCGCAAGAGACCCAGTACTTC	CASSFGLAQETQYF
TRBJ2-7	.	TRBV20-1	.	TGCAGTGCTAGTCCAGGTAATCCTGCCTACGAGCAGTACTTC	CSASPGNPAYEQYF
TRBJ1-5	.	TRBV27	.	TGTGCCAGCAGTTTATCTATACCAGGGATGAGCAATCAGCCCCAGCATTTT	CASSLSIPGMSNQPQHF
TRBJ1-1	.	TRBV12-3/TRBV12-4	.	TGTGCCAGCAGTTTGGAGAGGGGGGGGGCTTTCTTT	CASSLERGGAFF
TRBJ1-2	many	TRBV12-3/TRBV12-4	TRBD1	TGTGCCAGCAAATCTGGACAGGGCACTGGCTACACCTTC	CASKSGQGTGYTF
TRBJ2-1	many	TRBV6-6	.	TGTGCCAGCAGCTACGGGGTCAATGAGCAGTTCTTC	CASSYGVNEQFF
TRBJ2-7	.	TRBV20-1	TRBD2	TGCAGTGTGGACGGGAGGTCCTACGAGCAGTACTTC	CSVDGRSYEQYF
TRBJ1-1	few	TRBV6-6	.	TGTGCCAGCAGAAGCTGGGGGACTGAAGCTTTCTTT	CASRSWGTEAFF
TRBJ2-1	.	TRBV20-1	TRBD2	TGCAGTGCTAGAGTGGGCGGGAGGGCCCTAATCGGAGAGCAGTTCTTC	CSARVGGRALIGEQFF